One sample yielded the 7 T cell receptor beta chains listed below, sequenced in a study of beta chain features in type 1 diabetes. Whole-study results and caveats: People with Type 1 diabetes carried modestly yet significantly shorter TCRB CDR3s in all four CD4+ subsets.

These receptors are not linked to any known antigen. Since all of the isolated RNA was reverse transcribed, expressed TCRB transcripts were what got sequenced. The assay was immunoSEQ multiplex PCR, and TCRdb's table has in-frame clones only and misses some. The sample has around 600,000 clones; around 12% are singletons. Sequences were obtained from naive CD4+ T cells from blood. The receptors derive from a man aged 25 to 40 with type 1 diabetes.

This clone was detected a few times. The rearrangement joins TRBV9 to TRBJ2-2; 8 positions agree with TRBD1. Per germline, CDR1 SGDLS and CDR2 YYNGEE. The trim removed 3 bases at V and 5 bases at J, leaving 9 bases unmatched. CDR3 length: 16 residues. The CDR3 nucleotides read TGTGCCAGCAGCGGAATTCCGGGACAGGTAACCGGGGAGCTGTTTTTT. This translates into CASSGIPGQVTGELFF.

V and J are TRBV19 and TRBJ2-5; 8 bases fit TRBD2. The ends lost 2 bases at V and 4 bases at J; junction bases unmatched: 3. The CDR3 covers 14 residues. Germline V lookup: CDR1 LNHDA, CDR2 SQIVND (reference sequence). CDR3 DNA: TGTGCCAGTAGTATAATACTAGCGGCAGAGACCCAGTACTTC. This encodes CASSIILAAETQYF.

This clone was counted between two and nine times. The chain combines TRBV19 with TRBJ2-2; 9 bases fit TRBD1. V dropped 11 bases and J dropped 5; count of bases not matched to a gene: 12. The CDR3 covers 15 residues. The germline CDR1 and CDR2 sequences are LNHDA and SQIVND (reference sequence). The CDR3 coding sequence is TGTGCCGGGCATCGGGGACAGGGATTTACCGGGGAGCTGTTTTTT. Its translation: CAGHRGQGFTGELFF.

In nucleotides, the CDR3 is TGTGCCAGTAGTTCGGGGCAGTCCTATAATTCACCCCTCCACTTT. Translating it yields CASSSGQSYNSPLHF. The chain uses TRBV19 and TRBJ1-6; D might be TRBD1 (5 bases). Trimming cost V 5 bases and J 1 base, with 9 bases left between them. CDR3 length: 15 residues. CDR1 is LNHDA and CDR2 is SQIVND in the germline V gene (reference sequence).

A few counts support this clone. This chain links TRBV4-2 with TRBJ2-1; 10 bases are shared with TRBD2. The V gene end was trimmed by 3 bases and the J gene end by 0 bases; junction bases not matched to a gene: 14. The CDR3 contains 20 residues. Germline CDR1 LGHNA, CDR2 YNFKEQ. This CDR3 is CASSHDGLAGAPSSYNEQFF. The CDR3, as DNA: TGTGCCAGCAGCCATGATGGGCTAGCGGGGGCCCCTAGCTCCTACAATGAGCAGTTCTTC.

This clone was counted between two and nine times. This chain links TRBV6-5 with TRBJ1-6; D gene uncertain. V was clipped by 7 bases and J by 8 bases, with 15 bases between them. The V gene's germline CDR1 is MNHEY and CDR2 SVGAGI. This CDR3 spans 14 amino acids. CDR3 amino acids: CASTRAVGDSPLHF. CDR3 DNA sequence: TGTGCCAGCACCCGAGCGGTTGGGGATTCACCCCTCCACTTT.

The chain carries TRBV6-6 and TRBJ2-7; 10 bases fit TRBD1. With V trimmed by 7 bases and J by 2 bases, 5 bases remained unmatched. Germline V gives CDR1 MNHNY, CDR2 SVGAGI (reference sequence). This CDR3 spans 14 amino acids. Written as DNA, the CDR3 is TGTGCCAGCACAGGACAGGGGGTCGCCTACGAGCAGTACTTC. It encodes CASTGQGVAYEQYF.